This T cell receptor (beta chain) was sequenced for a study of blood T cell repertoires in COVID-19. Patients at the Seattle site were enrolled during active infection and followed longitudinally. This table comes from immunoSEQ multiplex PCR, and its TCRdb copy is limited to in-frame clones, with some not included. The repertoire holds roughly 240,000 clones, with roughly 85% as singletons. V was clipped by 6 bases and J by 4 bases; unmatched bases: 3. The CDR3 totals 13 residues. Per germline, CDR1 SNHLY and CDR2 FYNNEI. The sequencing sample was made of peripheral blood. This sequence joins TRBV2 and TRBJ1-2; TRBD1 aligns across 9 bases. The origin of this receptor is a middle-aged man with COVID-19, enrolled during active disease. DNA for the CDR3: TGTGCCAGCAGGGGACAGGGAGGCTATGGCTACACCTTC. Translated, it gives CASRGQGGYGYTF.